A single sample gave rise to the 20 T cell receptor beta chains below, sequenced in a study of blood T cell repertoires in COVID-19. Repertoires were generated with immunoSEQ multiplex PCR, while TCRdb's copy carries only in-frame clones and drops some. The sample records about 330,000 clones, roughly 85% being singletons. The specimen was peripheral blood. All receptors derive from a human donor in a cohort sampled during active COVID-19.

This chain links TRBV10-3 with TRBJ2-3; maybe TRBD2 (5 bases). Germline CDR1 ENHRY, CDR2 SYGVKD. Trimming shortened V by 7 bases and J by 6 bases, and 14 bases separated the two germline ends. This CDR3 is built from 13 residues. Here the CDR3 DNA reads TGTGCCATCACCCCGGAGGTCAGGGATACGCAGTATTTT. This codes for CAITPEVRDTQYF.

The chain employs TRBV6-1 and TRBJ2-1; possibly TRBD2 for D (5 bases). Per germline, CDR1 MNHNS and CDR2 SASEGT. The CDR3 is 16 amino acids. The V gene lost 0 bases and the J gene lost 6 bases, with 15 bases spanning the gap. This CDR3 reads CASSEAQSRRSNEQFF. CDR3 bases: TGTGCCAGCAGTGAAGCGCAGTCTAGGAGGAGCAATGAGCAGTTCTTC.

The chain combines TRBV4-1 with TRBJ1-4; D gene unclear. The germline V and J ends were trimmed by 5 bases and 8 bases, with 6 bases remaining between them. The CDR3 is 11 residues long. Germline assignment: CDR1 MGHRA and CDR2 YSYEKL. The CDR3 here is CASSAREKLFF. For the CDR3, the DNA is TGCGCCAGCAGCGCCCGGGAAAAACTGTTTTTT.

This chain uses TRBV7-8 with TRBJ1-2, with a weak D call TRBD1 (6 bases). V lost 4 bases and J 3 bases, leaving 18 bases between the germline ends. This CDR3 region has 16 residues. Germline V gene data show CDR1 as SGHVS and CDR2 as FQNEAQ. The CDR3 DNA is TGTGCCAGCAGCTCGGAGGAGGACAGAAACTACTATGGCTACACCTTC. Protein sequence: CASSSEEDRNYYGYTF.

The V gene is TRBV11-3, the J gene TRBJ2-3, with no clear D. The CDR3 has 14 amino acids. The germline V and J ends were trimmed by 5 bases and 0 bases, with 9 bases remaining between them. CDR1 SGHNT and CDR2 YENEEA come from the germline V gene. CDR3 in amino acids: CASSPTLSTDTQYF. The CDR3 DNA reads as TGTGCCAGCAGCCCTACGCTTAGCACAGATACGCAGTATTTT. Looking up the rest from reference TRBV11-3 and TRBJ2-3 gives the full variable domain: EAGVVQSPRYKIIEKKQPVAFWCNPISGHNTLYWYLQNLGQGPELLIRYENEEAVDDSQLPKDRFSAERLKGVDSTLKIQPAELGDSAVYLCASSPTLSTDTQYFGPGTRLTVL.

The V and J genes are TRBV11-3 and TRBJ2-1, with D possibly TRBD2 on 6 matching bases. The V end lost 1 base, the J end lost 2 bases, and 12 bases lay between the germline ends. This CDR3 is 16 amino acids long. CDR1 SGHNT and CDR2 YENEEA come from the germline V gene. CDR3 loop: CASSLGGGWAYNEQFF. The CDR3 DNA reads TGTGCCAGCAGCTTAGGAGGAGGGTGGGCCTACAATGAGCAGTTCTTC.

In DNA form, the CDR3 reads TGCGCCAGCAGAACCGGACAGGGCTCTGGAAACACCATATATTTT. Its protein product is CASRTGQGSGNTIYF. The chain carries TRBV5-1 and TRBJ1-3, with 8 bases lining up with TRBD1. CDR3 size: 15 residues. Trimming removed 5 bases from V and 0 bases from J; junction bases left unmatched: 4. Looked up from germline, CDR1 is SGHRS and CDR2 is YFSETQ.

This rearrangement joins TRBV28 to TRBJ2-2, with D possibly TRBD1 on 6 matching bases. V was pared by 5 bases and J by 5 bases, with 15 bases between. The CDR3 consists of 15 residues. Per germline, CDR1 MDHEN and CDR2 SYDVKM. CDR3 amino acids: CASSPRTEGTGELFF. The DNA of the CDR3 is TGTGCCAGCAGTCCTCGGACAGAGGGGACCGGGGAGCTGTTTTTT.

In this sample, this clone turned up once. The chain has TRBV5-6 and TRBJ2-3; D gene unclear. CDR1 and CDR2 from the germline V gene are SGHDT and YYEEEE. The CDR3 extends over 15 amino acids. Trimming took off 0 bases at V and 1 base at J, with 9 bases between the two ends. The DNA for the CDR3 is TGTGCCAGCAGCTTGGGTGGCAGCGGCACAGATACGCAGTATTTT. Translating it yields CASSLGGSGTDTQYF.

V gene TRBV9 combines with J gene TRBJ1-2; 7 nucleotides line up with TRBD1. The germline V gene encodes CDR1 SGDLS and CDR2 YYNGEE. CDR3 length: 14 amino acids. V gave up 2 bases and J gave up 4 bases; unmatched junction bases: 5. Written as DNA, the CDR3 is TGTGCCAGCAGCGTGGACAGGCAGGTCTATGGCTACACCTTC. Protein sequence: CASSVDRQVYGYTF.

CDR3 amino acids: CASSPPVAGGYTF. The DNA of the CDR3 is TGTGCCAGCTCACCACCGGTGGCCGGGGGCTACACCTTC. The chain carries TRBV18 and TRBJ1-2; D ambiguous. This CDR3 is built from 13 residues. V lost 0 bases to trimming and J lost 8 bases, with 10 bases between them. CDR1 and CDR2 (germline): KGHSH, LQKENI.

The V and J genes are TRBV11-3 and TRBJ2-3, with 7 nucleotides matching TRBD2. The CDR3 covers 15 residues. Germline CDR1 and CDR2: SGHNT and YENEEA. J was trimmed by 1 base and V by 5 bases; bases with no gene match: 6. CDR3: CASSPGTTRTDTQYF. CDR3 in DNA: TGTGCCAGCAGCCCTGGGACTACTCGCACAGATACGCAGTATTTT.

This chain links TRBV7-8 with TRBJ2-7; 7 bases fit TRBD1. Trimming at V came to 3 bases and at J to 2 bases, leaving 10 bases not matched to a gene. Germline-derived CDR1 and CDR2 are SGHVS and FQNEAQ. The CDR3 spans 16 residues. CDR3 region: CASSLNPGTVAYEQYF. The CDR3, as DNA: TGTGCCAGCAGCTTGAACCCGGGGACAGTGGCCTACGAGCAGTACTTC.

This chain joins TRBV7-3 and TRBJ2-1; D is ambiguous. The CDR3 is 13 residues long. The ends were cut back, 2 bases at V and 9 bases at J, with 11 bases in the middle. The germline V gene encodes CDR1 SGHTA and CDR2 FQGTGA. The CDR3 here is CASSLSFTGEQFF. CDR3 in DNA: TGTGCCAGCAGCTTATCGTTTACGGGTGAGCAGTTCTTC.

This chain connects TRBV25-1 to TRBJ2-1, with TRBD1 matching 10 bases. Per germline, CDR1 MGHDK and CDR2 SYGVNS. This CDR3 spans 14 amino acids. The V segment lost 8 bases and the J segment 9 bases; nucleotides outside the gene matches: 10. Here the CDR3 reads CASSRDRGFGEQFF. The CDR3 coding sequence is TGTGCCAGCTCCCGGGACAGGGGCTTTGGTGAGCAGTTCTTC. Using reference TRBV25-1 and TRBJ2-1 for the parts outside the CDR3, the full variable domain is EADIYQTPRYLVIGTGKKITLECSQTMGHDKMYWYQQDPGMELHLIHYSYGVNSTEKGDLSSESTVSRIRTEHFPLTLESARPSHTSQYLCASSRDRGFGEQFFGPGTRLTVL.

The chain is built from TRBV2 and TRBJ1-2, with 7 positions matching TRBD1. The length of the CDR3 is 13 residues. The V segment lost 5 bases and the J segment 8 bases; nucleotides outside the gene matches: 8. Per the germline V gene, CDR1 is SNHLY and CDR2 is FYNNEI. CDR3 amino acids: CASSFTGVRGYTF. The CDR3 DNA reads TGTGCCAGCAGTTTTACAGGGGTTCGCGGCTACACCTTC.

CDR3 residues: CASSKSSGGAGTGELFF. As DNA, the CDR3 is TGTGCCAGCAGCAAAAGTAGCGGGGGGGCTGGCACCGGGGAGCTGTTTTTT. V usage is TRBV7-7 and J usage is TRBJ2-2, with 11 bases fitting TRBD2. Germline CDR1 is SSHAT and CDR2 is FNYEAQ (reference sequence). V lost 5 bases to trimming and J lost 4 bases; unmatched junction nucleotides: 9. The CDR3 sequence is 17 residues long.

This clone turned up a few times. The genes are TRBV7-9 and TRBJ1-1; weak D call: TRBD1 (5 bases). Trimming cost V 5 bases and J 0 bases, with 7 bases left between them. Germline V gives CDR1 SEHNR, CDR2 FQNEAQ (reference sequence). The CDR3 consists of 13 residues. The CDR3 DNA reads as TGTGCCAGCAGCCCACAGGTGAACACTGAAGCTTTCTTT. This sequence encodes CASSPQVNTEAFF.

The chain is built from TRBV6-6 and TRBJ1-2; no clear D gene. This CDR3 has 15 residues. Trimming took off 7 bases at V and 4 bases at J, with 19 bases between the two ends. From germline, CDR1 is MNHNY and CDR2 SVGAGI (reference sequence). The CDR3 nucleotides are TGTGCCAGCACCGACGCCACGGCGGCTGCCTATGGCTACACCTTC. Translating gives CASTDATAAAYGYTF.

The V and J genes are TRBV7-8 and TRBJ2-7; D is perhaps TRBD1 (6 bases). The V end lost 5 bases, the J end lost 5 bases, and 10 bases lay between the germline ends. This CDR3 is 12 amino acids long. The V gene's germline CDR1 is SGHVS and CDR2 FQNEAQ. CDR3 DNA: TGTGCCAGCAGCCTACAGGGAAACGAGCAGTACTTC. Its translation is CASSLQGNEQYF.